The clone carrying this T cell receptor (beta chain) was counted a few times. Antigen specificity is unknown. The data were obtained in a study of identical twins. General observations from the study: Memory repertoires lacked the insertion deficit that abundant cord blood beta clonotypes showed.

Template switching added a universal primer site, and cDNA bore unique molecular identifiers. MiXCR, run by TCRdb on the 5' RACE reads, gives a single entry per CDR3 protein. The sample records a few hundred thousand distinct CDR3 sequences, about 12% being singletons. The same sample was also used in a study of yellow fever vaccine responses in identical twins. As that report states: Twins showed a vaccine T cell response that reportedly seemed partly convergent, partly personalized.

This receptor was identified in a woman between 18 and 30 years old in good health. Sequencing was performed on CD8+ T cells sorted from blood.

The CDR3 bases are TGCAGCGTTGAGCTAGCGGTGACCTACGAGCAGTACTTC. It yields the protein CSVELAVTYEQYF. This rearrangement joins TRBV29-1 to TRBJ2-7, with 7 bases identical to TRBD2. Germline CDR1 SQVTM, CDR2 ANQGSEA. V lost 3 bases, J lost 2 bases, and 4 bases stayed unmatched. This CDR3 region has 13 residues.